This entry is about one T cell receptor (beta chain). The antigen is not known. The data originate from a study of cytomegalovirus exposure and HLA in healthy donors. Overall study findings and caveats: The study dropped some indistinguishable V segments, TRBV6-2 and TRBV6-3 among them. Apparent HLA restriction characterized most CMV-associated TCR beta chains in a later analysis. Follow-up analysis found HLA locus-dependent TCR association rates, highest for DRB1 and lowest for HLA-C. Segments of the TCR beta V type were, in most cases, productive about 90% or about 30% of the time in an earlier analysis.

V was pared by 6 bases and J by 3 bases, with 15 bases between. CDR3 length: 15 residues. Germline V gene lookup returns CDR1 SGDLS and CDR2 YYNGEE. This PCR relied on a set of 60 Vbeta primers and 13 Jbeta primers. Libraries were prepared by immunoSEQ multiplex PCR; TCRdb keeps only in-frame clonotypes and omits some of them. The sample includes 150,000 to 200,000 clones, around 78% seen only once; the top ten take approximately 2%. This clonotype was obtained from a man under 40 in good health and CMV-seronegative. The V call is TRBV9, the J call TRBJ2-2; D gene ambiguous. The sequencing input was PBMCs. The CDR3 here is CASTKSGEDTGELFF. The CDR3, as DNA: TGTGCCAGCACCAAGTCCGGAGAGGACACCGGGGAGCTGTTTTTT.